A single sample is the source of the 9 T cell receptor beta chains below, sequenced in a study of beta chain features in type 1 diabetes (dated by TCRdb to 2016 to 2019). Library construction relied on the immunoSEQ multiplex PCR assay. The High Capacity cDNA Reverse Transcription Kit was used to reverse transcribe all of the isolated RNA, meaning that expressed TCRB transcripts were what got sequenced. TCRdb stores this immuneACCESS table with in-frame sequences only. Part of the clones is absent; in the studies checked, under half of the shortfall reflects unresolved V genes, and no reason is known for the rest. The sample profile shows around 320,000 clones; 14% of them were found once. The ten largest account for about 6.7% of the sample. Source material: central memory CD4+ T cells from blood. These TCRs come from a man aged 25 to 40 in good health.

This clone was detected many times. The CDR3 loop is CATADLLEAKNIQYF. The CDR3 region has the DNA TGTGCCACGGCCGACTTACTTGAGGCCAAAAACATTCAGTACTTC. The rearrangement uses TRBV10-3 and TRBJ2-4; D is ambiguous. V shed 10 bases and J shed 1 base, with 17 bases lying between them. Germline loops: CDR1 ENHRY, CDR2 SYGVKD. The CDR3 is made up of 15 amino acids.

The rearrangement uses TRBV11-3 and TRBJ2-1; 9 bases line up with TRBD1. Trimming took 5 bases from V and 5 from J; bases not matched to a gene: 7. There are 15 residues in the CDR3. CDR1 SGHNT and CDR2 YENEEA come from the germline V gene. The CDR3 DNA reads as TGTGCCAGCAGCCCAGGACAGGGGCGGAACAATGAGCAGTTCTTC. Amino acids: CASSPGQGRNNEQFF.

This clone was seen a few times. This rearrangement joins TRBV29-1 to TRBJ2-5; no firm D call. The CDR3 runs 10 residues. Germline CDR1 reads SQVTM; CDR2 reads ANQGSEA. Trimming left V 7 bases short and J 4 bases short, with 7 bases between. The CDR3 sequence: CSAKGETQYF. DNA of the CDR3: TGCAGCGCGAAGGGAGAGACCCAGTACTTC.

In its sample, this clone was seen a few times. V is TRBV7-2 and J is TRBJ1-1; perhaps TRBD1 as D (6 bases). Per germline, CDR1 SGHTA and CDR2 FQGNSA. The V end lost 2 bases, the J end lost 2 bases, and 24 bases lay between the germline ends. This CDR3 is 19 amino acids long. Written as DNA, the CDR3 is TGTGCCAGCAGCTTACTCCGCTGGAGTACCGACAGGAGCAACACTGAAGCTTTCTTT. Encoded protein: CASSLLRWSTDRSNTEAFF.

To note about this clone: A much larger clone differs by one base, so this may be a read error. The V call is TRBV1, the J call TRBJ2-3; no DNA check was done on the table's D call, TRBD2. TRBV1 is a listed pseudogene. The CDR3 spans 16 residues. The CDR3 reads CTSSQDRTGGVYTQYF. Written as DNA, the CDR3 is TGCACCAGCAGCCAAGACCGAACGGGAGGGGTGTATACGCAGTATTTT.

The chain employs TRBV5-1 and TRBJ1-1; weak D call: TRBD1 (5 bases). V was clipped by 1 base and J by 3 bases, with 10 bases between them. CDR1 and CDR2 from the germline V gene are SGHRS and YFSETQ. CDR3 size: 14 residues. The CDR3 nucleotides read TGCGCCAGCAGCTTGCTCTCGGGGGACACTGAAGCTTTCTTT. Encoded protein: CASSLLSGDTEAFF.

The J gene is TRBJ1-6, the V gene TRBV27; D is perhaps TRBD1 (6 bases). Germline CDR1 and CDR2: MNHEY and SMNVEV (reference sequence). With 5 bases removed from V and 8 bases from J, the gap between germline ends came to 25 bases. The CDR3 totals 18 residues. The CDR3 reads CASSKQGFNPIMYSPLHF. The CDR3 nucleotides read TGTGCCAGCAGTAAACAGGGATTCAATCCCATAATGTATTCACCCCTCCACTTT.

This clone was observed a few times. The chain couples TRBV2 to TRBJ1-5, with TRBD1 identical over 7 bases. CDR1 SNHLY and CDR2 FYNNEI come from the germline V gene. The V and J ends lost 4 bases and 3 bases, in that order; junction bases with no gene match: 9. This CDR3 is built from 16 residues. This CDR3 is CASSADRISNNQPQHF. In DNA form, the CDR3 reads TGTGCCAGCAGTGCGGACAGGATTAGTAACAATCAGCCCCAGCATTTT.

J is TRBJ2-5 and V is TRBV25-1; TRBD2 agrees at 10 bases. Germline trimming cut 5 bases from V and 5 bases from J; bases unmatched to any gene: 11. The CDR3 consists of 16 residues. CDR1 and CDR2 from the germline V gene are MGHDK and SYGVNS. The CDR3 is CASSLTTSGYHETQYF. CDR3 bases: TGTGCCAGCAGTCTGACGACTAGCGGGTATCACGAGACCCAGTACTTC. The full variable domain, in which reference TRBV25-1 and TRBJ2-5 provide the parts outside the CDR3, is EADIYQTPRYLVIGTGKKITLECSQTMGHDKMYWYQQDPGMELHLIHYSYGVNSTEKGDLSSESTVSRIRTEHFPLTLESARPSHTSQYLCASSLTTSGYHETQYFGPGTRLLVL.